Each of the 16 T cell receptor beta chains below was sequenced from the same sample in a study of cytomegalovirus exposure and HLA in healthy donors. Only in-frame clones appear in the TCRdb table, and some are missing; sequencing was by immunoSEQ multiplex PCR. The repertoire holds tens of thousands of clones, approximately 88% seen once, with over 6.5% in the top ten. The material sequenced was PBMCs. The receptors derive from a woman in her thirties in good health and CMV-seronegative.

This clone turned up a few times. The chain uses TRBV6-4 and TRBJ2-1; D gene unclear. Looked up from germline, CDR1 is MRHNA and CDR2 is SNTAGT. There are 13 residues in the CDR3. The germline V and J ends were trimmed by 3 bases and 5 bases, with 8 bases remaining between them. CDR3 amino acids: CASSEGSHNEQFF. The CDR3 DNA reads as TGTGCCAGCAGTGAGGGTAGCCACAATGAGCAGTTCTTC.

J is TRBJ2-1 and V is TRBV7-8, with 7 bases matching TRBD1. This CDR3 region has 16 residues. The germline V gene has CDR1 SGHVS and CDR2 FQNEAQ. The V and J ends lost 5 bases and 3 bases, in that order; junction bases with no gene match: 10. This chain's CDR3 is CASSPRQGQRYNEQFF. CDR3 bases: TGTGCCAGCAGCCCTCGTCAGGGACAGCGCTACAATGAGCAGTTCTTC.

Turning to this clone: The same CDR3 is also encoded by other DNA sequences in this sample. This chain connects TRBV11-2 to TRBJ1-1; D possibly corresponds to TRBD1 (5 bases). The CDR3 runs 12 residues. CDR1 is SGHAT and CDR2 is FQNNGV in the germline V gene. V lost 5 bases, J lost 5 bases, and 9 bases lay in between. CDR3 sequence (DNA): TGTGCCAGCAGCCTTAGGGGTACTGAAGCTTTCTTT. Its protein is CASSLRGTEAFF.

V and J are TRBV6-5 and TRBJ2-1; D is ambiguous. Germline V CDR1 and CDR2: MNHEY, SVGAGI. Trimming pared 7 bases from V and 0 bases from J, leaving 10 bases between. The CDR3 is made up of 14 amino acids. The CDR3 sequence: CASMSRSSYNEQFF. The CDR3 nucleotides read TGTGCCAGCATGAGTCGGAGCTCCTACAATGAGCAGTTCTTC.

This clone was picked up one time. V is TRBV28 and J is TRBJ2-6, with 7 bases lining up with TRBD1. The CDR3 is 18 residues long. The J segment lost 0 bases and the V segment lost 5 bases, leaving 10 bases of the junction unmatched. The V gene's germline CDR1 is MDHEN and CDR2 SYDVKM. In nucleotides, the CDR3 is TGTGCCAGCAGTCCCCAGACAGGGATGGTCTCTGGGGCCAACGTCCTGACTTTC. This sequence encodes CASSPQTGMVSGANVLTF.

This clone was counted a single time. V usage is TRBV10-2 and J usage is TRBJ2-7; D may be TRBD2 (6 bases). Germline values: CDR1 WSHSY, CDR2 SAAADI. Trimming shortened V by 3 bases and J by 3 bases, and 9 bases separated the two germline ends. The CDR3 has 13 residues. CDR3 DNA: TGCGCCAGCAGTGACATTAGCGGCTACGAGCAGTACTTC. Amino acids: CASSDISGYEQYF.

The chain is built from TRBV27 and TRBJ2-7, with a tentative D call TRBD2 (6 bases). The CDR3 is 14 residues long. Between the trimmed V and J ends, which lost 6 bases and 5 bases, there was a span of 17 bases. CDR1 is MNHEY, CDR2 SMNVEV, per germline (reference sequence). The chain's CDR3 is CASSLGREFDEQYF. In nucleotides, the CDR3 is TGTGCCAGCAGCCTGGGGCGGGAATTCGACGAGCAGTACTTC.

This clone was seen more than once but under ten times. The genes are TRBV5-1 and TRBJ1-3; possible D gene TRBD1, 5 bases. The CDR3 runs 17 residues. Germline V gene data show CDR1 as SGHRS and CDR2 as YFSETQ. Trimming removed 2 bases from V and 0 bases from J, with 15 bases in between. The CDR3 spells CASSFAPQGSSGNTIYF. The DNA of the CDR3 is TGCGCCAGCAGCTTCGCTCCGCAGGGCTCCTCTGGAAACACCATATATTTT.

With regard to this clone: Relative to the germline gene, one junction end is altered; a read error may explain this. The chain couples TRBV5-4 to TRBJ2-1; weak D call: TRBD2 (5 bases). The CDR3 runs 13 residues. Germline values: CDR1 SGHNT, CDR2 YYREEE (reference sequence). The CDR3 DNA is TGTGCCAGCCGCTTCGTAGAGGGAAATGAGCAGTTCTTC. It is translated as CASRFVEGNEQFF.

The rearrangement uses TRBV25-1 and TRBJ1-4, with a weak D call TRBD1 (5 bases). Trimming cost V 5 bases and J 2 bases, with 9 bases left between them. The germline gives CDR1 MGHDK, CDR2 SYGVNS. CDR3 length: 14 residues. CDR3 in DNA: TGTGCCAGCAGTTATCAGGGTACTAATGAAAAACTGTTTTTT. This sequence encodes CASSYQGTNEKLFF.

The chain combines TRBV18 with TRBJ2-1, with TRBD1 matching over 9 bases. Looked up from germline, CDR1 is KGHSH and CDR2 is LQKENI. The CDR3 has 16 residues. Unmatched junction bases numbered 4, after V lost 0 bases and J lost 4 bases. CDR3 in amino acids: CASSPPQGAIYNEQFF. CDR3 DNA: TGTGCCAGCTCACCACCACAGGGGGCAATTTACAATGAGCAGTTCTTC.

This clone was detected only a few times. The rearrangement links TRBV7-2 to TRBJ2-3, with 8 bases lining up with TRBD1. Germline V gene sequence: CDR1 SGHTA, CDR2 FQGNSA. The CDR3 runs 15 residues. V gave up 6 bases and J gave up 1 base; unmatched junction bases: 6. The CDR3 reads CASRERTGRTDTQYF. The CDR3 DNA reads TGTGCCAGCAGGGAGAGGACAGGGCGCACAGATACGCAGTATTTT. Drawing the rest from reference TRBV7-2 and TRBJ2-3, the complete variable domain is GAGVSQSPSNKVTEKGKDVELRCDPISGHTALYWYRQSLGQGLEFLIYFQGNSAPDKSGLPSDRFSAERTGGSVSTLTIQRTQQEDSAVYLCASRERTGRTDTQYFGPGTRLTVL.

The chain has TRBV19 and TRBJ1-2; 7 nucleotides match TRBD1. The V gene end was trimmed by 6 bases and the J gene end by 1 base; junction bases not matched to a gene: 8. Germline CDR1 reads LNHDA; CDR2 reads SQIVND (reference sequence). The CDR3 consists of 15 residues. The CDR3 protein is CASRLQGRYNYGYTF. CDR3 DNA: TGTGCCAGTAGGCTACAGGGGCGTTATAACTATGGCTACACCTTC.

The CDR3 DNA follows: TGCGCCAGGACTTGGGACAGGGACCCAGATACGCAGTATTTT. It translates to CARTWDRDPDTQYF. This rearrangement joins TRBV23-1 to TRBJ2-3; TRBD1 aligns across 9 bases. TRBV23-1 is treated as an ORF (open reading frame) with a function not yet certain. V lost 9 bases to trimming and J lost 4 bases; unmatched junction nucleotides: 8. The CDR3 loop spans 14 amino acids.

J is TRBJ2-1 and V is TRBV18; 12 bases fit TRBD1. J gave up 6 bases and V 6 bases, and 9 bases lay outside the gene matches. Looked up from germline, CDR1 is KGHSH and CDR2 is LQKENI. The CDR3 is 16 amino acids. The CDR3 sequence is CASSTLGQGAVNEQFF. In DNA, the CDR3 is TGTGCCAGCTCGACATTGGGACAGGGGGCGGTCAATGAGCAGTTCTTC.

The chain links TRBV27 to TRBJ2-5, with TRBD2 matching 8 bases. Trimming cost V 6 bases and J 4 bases; bases outside gene matches: 4. CDR3 length: 13 residues. From germline, CDR1 is MNHEY and CDR2 SMNVEV (reference sequence). The CDR3 DNA is TGTGCCAGCAGCCGGGGGGGCCTAGAGACCCAGTACTTC. Amino acids: CASSRGGLETQYF.